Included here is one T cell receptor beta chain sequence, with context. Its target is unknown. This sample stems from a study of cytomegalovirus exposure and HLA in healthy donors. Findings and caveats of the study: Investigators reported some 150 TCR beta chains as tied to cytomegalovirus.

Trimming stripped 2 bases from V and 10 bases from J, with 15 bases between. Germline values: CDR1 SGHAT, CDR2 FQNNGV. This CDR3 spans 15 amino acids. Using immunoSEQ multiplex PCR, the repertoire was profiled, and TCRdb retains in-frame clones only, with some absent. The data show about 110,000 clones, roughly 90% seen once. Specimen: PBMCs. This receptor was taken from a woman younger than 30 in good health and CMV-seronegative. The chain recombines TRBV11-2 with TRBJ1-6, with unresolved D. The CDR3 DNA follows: TGTGCCAGCAGCTTATCTGGAGGTGGTAAATCACCCCTCCACTTT. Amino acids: CASSLSGGGKSPLHF. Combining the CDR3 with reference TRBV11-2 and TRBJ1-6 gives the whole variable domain EAGVAQSPRYKIIEKRQSVAFWCNPISGHATLYWYQQILGQGPKLLIQFQNNGVVDDSQLPKDRFSAERLKGVDSTLKIQPAKLEDSAVYLCASSLSGGGKSPLHFGNGTRLTVT.